These 21 T cell receptor beta chains were all obtained from the same sample, sequenced in a study of early T cells in non-severe SARS-CoV-2 infection. Via MiXCR, TCRdb re-called the 5' RACE reads, giving one row per CDR3 protein. The sample comprises 30,000 to 40,000 distinct CDR3 sequences, 6% to 8.5% of which are singletons, and about 22% rests with the top ten. The specimen comprised whole blood, sampled at baseline. The receptors shown here come from an adult who was a healthcare worker with PCR-confirmed SARS-CoV-2 infection or an uninfected control (not recorded which).

The sample holds many counts of this clonotype. The chain is built from TRBV2 and TRBJ2-1; 11 bases line up with TRBD2. CDR3 size: 15 residues. The ends lost 6 bases at V and 7 bases at J; junction bases unmatched: 8. The germline V gene encodes CDR1 SNHLY and CDR2 FYNNEI. CDR3 coding DNA: TGTGCCAGCAGAACTACTAGCGGGAGACGAAATGAGCAGTTCTTC. Amino acid sequence: CASRTTSGRRNEQFF.

V usage is TRBV30 and J usage is TRBJ1-1, with D uncertain. CDR3 size: 12 residues. Trimming took 2 bases from V and 0 from J, leaving 4 bases between them. The germline V gene encodes CDR1 GTSNPN and CDR2 SVGIG (reference sequence). CDR3 protein: CAWSRLNTEAFF. The CDR3, as DNA: TGTGCCTGGAGTAGGTTGAACACTGAAGCTTTCTTT.

The chain is built from TRBV3-1 and TRBJ2-3; perhaps TRBD2 as D (5 bases). The V end was cut by 1 base, the J end by 5 bases, with 7 bases between. The CDR3 runs 13 residues. Germline loops: CDR1 LGHDT, CDR2 YNNKEL (reference sequence). The CDR3 sequence: CASSQGGQDTQYF. The CDR3 DNA is TGTGCCAGCAGCCAAGGAGGGCAAGATACGCAGTATTTT.

This clonotype was found many times. This chain uses TRBV3-1 with TRBJ2-7, with 7 nucleotides matching TRBD2. Unmatched junction bases numbered 9, after V lost 7 bases and J lost 0 bases. The CDR3 is 15 residues long. Germline lookup yields CDR1 LGHDT and CDR2 YNNKEL (reference sequence). The chain's CDR3 is CASTRGAGSSYEQYF. The CDR3 nucleotides are TGTGCCAGCACTAGAGGAGCGGGGAGCTCCTACGAGCAGTACTTC.

This chain links TRBV20-1 with TRBJ2-7, with TRBD1 identical over 8 bases. This CDR3 spans 15 amino acids. CDR1 and CDR2 (germline): DFQATT, SNEGSKA (reference sequence). With V trimmed by 5 bases and J by 1 base, 10 bases remained unmatched. For the CDR3, the DNA is TGCAGTGCTCGGGACAGGACAGACCTATCCTACGAGCAGTACTTC. Its translation: CSARDRTDLSYEQYF.

The table lists this clonotype with many counts. The chain joins TRBV18 to TRBJ1-2; 10 positions match TRBD1. V was clipped by 3 bases and J by 2 bases; unmatched bases: 0. The length of the CDR3 is 14 residues. Germline CDR1 KGHSH, CDR2 LQKENI. The DNA for the CDR3 is TGTGCCAGCTCACCGGGACAGGGGAACTATGGCTACACCTTC. This encodes CASSPGQGNYGYTF.

This clonotype was seen repeatedly, ten times or more. The chain is built from TRBV7-2 and TRBJ2-1, with 7 positions matching TRBD2. The CDR3 extends over 16 amino acids. The ends lost 1 base at V and 0 bases at J; junction bases unmatched: 3. Germline values: CDR1 SGHTA, CDR2 FQGNSA. In DNA, the CDR3 is TGTGCCAGCAGCTTAGATGGCGGGAGCTCCTACAATGAGCAGTTCTTC. Translating gives CASSLDGGSSYNEQFF. The complete variable domain, with remaining parts taken from reference TRBV7-2 and TRBJ2-1, reads GAGVSQSPSNKVTEKGKDVELRCDPISGHTALYWYRQSLGQGLEFLIYFQGNSAPDKSGLPSDRFSAERTGGSVSTLTIQRTQQEDSAVYLCASSLDGGSSYNEQFFGPGTRLTVL.

The chain carries TRBV11-2 and TRBJ2-1; TRBD2 matches 10 bases. The CDR3 is 16 residues long. Germline V lookup: CDR1 SGHAT, CDR2 FQNNGV. J lost 9 bases, V lost 5 bases, and 13 bases had no gene match. The CDR3 reads CASSQWQREGPREQFF. In DNA, the CDR3 is TGTGCCAGCAGCCAGTGGCAGCGGGAGGGCCCCCGTGAGCAGTTCTTC.

This clonotype was recorded at least ten times. The chain recombines TRBV20-1 with TRBJ1-5, with TRBD1 identical over 8 bases. The CDR3 is 14 amino acids. The junction had 4 bases not matched to a gene; V was cut back by 3 bases and J by 3 bases. From germline, CDR1 is DFQATT and CDR2 SNEGSKA (reference sequence). CDR3 sequence: CSASSQGANQPQHF. CDR3 nucleotides: TGCAGTGCTAGTAGCCAGGGGGCCAATCAGCCCCAGCATTTT.

There are many counts of this clonotype. Germline and junction disagree at one end, which may indicate a read error. The CDR3 is CASSLGISGTGANVLTF. The CDR3 nucleotides read TGTGCTAGCAGCTTAGGGATTTCTGGGACCGGGGCCAACGTCCTGACTTTC. This chain uses TRBV7-7 with TRBJ2-6; D assignment may be TRBD1 or TRBD2 (5 bases each). The germline V gene encodes CDR1 SSHAT and CDR2 FNYEAQ (reference sequence). The CDR3 length is 17 residues.

This clonotype was seen at least ten times. This rearrangement joins TRBV27 to TRBJ2-5; the D is unclear. Trimming stripped 4 bases from V and 5 bases from J, with 8 bases between. Germline V gene data show CDR1 as MNHEY and CDR2 as SMNVEV (reference sequence). CDR3 length: 12 amino acids. CDR3 DNA sequence: TGTGCCAGCAGTTCCTTTGACGAGACCCAGTACTTC. The encoded protein is CASSSFDETQYF.

In this sample, this clonotype turned up many times. CDR3 residues: CSARLAGPPDTQYF. For the CDR3, the DNA is TGCAGTGCTAGGCTAGCGGGTCCCCCAGATACGCAGTATTTT. The V gene is TRBV20-1, the J gene TRBJ2-3; 8 bases fit TRBD2. CDR3 size: 14 residues. Germline V gene lookup returns CDR1 DFQATT and CDR2 SNEGSKA (reference sequence). The J segment lost 4 bases and the V segment lost 3 bases, leaving 6 bases of the junction unmatched.

This clonotype has a handful of counts. The J gene is TRBJ1-6, the V gene TRBV6-1, with 8 bases fitting TRBD1. The CDR3 length is 15 residues. The ends lost 2 bases at V and 7 bases at J; junction bases unmatched: 4. CDR1 MNHNS and CDR2 SASEGT come from the germline V gene. CDR3 protein: CASSENRGRNSPLHF. The CDR3 coding sequence is TGTGCCAGCAGTGAAAACAGGGGGAGGAATTCACCCCTCCACTTT.

This clonotype occurred a few times. The chain carries TRBV7-9 and TRBJ2-3; D remains ambiguous. The germline gives CDR1 SEHNR, CDR2 FQNEAQ (reference sequence). The CDR3 runs 12 residues. Between the trimmed V and J ends, which lost 4 bases and 10 bases, there was a span of 12 bases. The DNA for the CDR3 is TGTGCCAGCAGCTCCCTCCTCAAACCGCAGTATTTT. Translated: CASSSLLKPQYF.

In this sample, this clonotype turned up many times. CDR3 DNA: TGTGCCAGCAGTTTAAGGCGTCACAACCAAGAGACCCAGTACTTC. The encoded protein is CASSLRRHNQETQYF. V usage is TRBV27 and J usage is TRBJ2-5, with D unresolved. Trimming took 2 bases from V and 0 from J, leaving 10 bases between them. The length of the CDR3 is 15 residues. CDR1 MNHEY and CDR2 SMNVEV come from the germline V gene (reference sequence).

The chain combines TRBV6-2 or TRBV6-3 with TRBJ2-3; D not certain. CDR3 length equals 12 residues. The germline V gene encodes CDR1 MNHEY and CDR2 SVGEGT. Trimming pared 7 bases from V and 3 bases from J, leaving 8 bases between. The DNA of the CDR3 is TGTGCCAGCACCTCCGGGACAGATACGCAGTATTTT. This sequence encodes CASTSGTDTQYF.

DNA of the CDR3: TGCAGCGTTGACTTTGGAGGGACCCAGTACTTC. Its translation: CSVDFGGTQYF. The J gene is TRBJ2-5, the V gene TRBV29-1; D might be TRBD2 (5 bases). The V gene's germline CDR1 is SQVTM and CDR2 ANQGSEA. The V end was cut by 3 bases, the J end by 7 bases, with 9 bases between. The CDR3 extends over 11 amino acids.

At least ten counts were recorded for this clonotype. The gene calls are TRBV7-2 and TRBJ2-2; perhaps TRBD2 as D (6 bases). Germline V gene lookup returns CDR1 SGHTA and CDR2 FQGNSA. CDR3 length: 17 residues. Trimming stripped 1 base from V and 2 bases from J, with 14 bases between. CDR3 nucleotide sequence: TGTGCCAGCAGCTTAGTAGCGGCTAGCCTTAACACCGGGGAGCTGTTTTTT. Encoded protein: CASSLVAASLNTGELFF.

This clonotype was detected many times. V gene TRBV20-1 combines with J gene TRBJ2-6; the D gene is possibly TRBD1 (6 bases). Germline CDR1 and CDR2: DFQATT and SNEGSKA (reference sequence). Between the trimmed V and J ends, which lost 5 bases and 0 bases, there was a span of 17 bases. The CDR3 is 17 amino acids. Written as DNA, the CDR3 is TGCAGTGCTCATCCGGGACATACAGCCTCTGGGGCCAACGTCCTGACTTTC. Protein product: CSAHPGHTASGANVLTF.

This clonotype was detected a few times. The V and J genes are TRBV4-2 and TRBJ2-7; 9 bases match TRBD1. The germline V gene has CDR1 LGHNA and CDR2 YNFKEQ. This CDR3 has 16 amino acids. V gave up 1 base and J gave up 3 bases; unmatched junction bases: 7. DNA for the CDR3: TGTGCCAGCAGCCAAGTACCGGGACAGGGCCTCTACGAGCAGTACTTC. It translates to CASSQVPGQGLYEQYF.

This chain connects TRBV3-1 to TRBJ1-1; TRBD1 is a possible D gene (5 bases). CDR1 is LGHDT, CDR2 YNNKEL, per germline (reference sequence). The CDR3 covers 14 residues. V lost 3 bases and J lost 3, with 11 bases in between. Here the CDR3 reads CASSQARQHTEAFF. CDR3 nucleotides: TGTGCCAGCAGCCAGGCGAGACAGCACACTGAAGCTTTCTTT.